Listed here are 10 T cell receptor beta chains from one sample, sequenced in a study of siplizumab effects on memory and regulatory T cells. Repertoires were generated with immunoSEQ multiplex PCR, while TCRdb's copy carries only in-frame clones and drops some. The table lists 98,000 or so clones, over 90% of them singletons, with 0.55% to 0.7% in the top ten. Sequenced input: Tregs sorted from blood. These receptors were obtained from a human donor in good health.

V gene TRBV28 combines with J gene TRBJ1-2, with a possible D match to TRBD1 (6 bases). V lost 6 bases and J 4 bases, leaving 12 bases between the germline ends. Per germline, CDR1 MDHEN and CDR2 SYDVKM. The CDR3 consists of 13 residues. The CDR3 here is CASRVDSGYGYTF. The DNA of the CDR3 is TGTGCCAGCAGAGTGGACAGCGGCTATGGCTACACCTTC.

The rearrangement links TRBV7-9 to TRBJ2-3; D is uncertain. The length of the CDR3 is 14 residues. Trimming took 6 bases from V and 2 from J, leaving 12 bases between them. Germline lookup yields CDR1 SEHNR and CDR2 FQNEAQ (reference sequence). The CDR3 sequence: CASRPTEPTDTQYF. The CDR3, as DNA: TGTGCCAGCAGACCGACGGAGCCCACAGATACGCAGTATTTT.

The rearrangement uses TRBV7-2 and TRBJ2-1; 8 positions match TRBD2. The junction had 6 bases not matched to a gene; V was cut back by 5 bases and J by 9 bases. This CDR3 spans 13 amino acids. The germline CDR1 and CDR2 sequences are SGHTA and FQGNSA. The CDR3 reads CASSGLAKSEQFF. Here the CDR3 DNA reads TGTGCCAGCAGCGGACTAGCCAAAAGTGAGCAGTTCTTC. The whole variable domain, remainder taken from reference TRBV7-2 and TRBJ2-1, is GAGVSQSPSNKVTEKGKDVELRCDPISGHTALYWYRQSLGQGLEFLIYFQGNSAPDKSGLPSDRFSAERTGGSVSTLTIQRTQQEDSAVYLCASSGLAKSEQFFGPGTRLTVL.

This chain connects TRBV6-5 to TRBJ1-6; D remains unclear. The CDR3 extends over 14 amino acids. The V and J ends lost 2 bases and 5 bases respectively, with 7 bases between them. Germline loops: CDR1 MNHEY, CDR2 SVGAGI. The CDR3 nucleotides read TGTGCCAGCAGTTACGTGGCCGATAATTCACCCCTCCACTTT. Its protein is CASSYVADNSPLHF.

The chain carries TRBV6-1 and TRBJ2-1, with D maybe TRBD1 (6 bases). Looked up from germline, CDR1 is MNHNS and CDR2 is SASEGT. V was shortened by 4 bases and J by 15 bases, with 16 bases between the two germline ends. This CDR3 spans 12 amino acids. CDR3 region: CASSAGRGTLFF. CDR3 bases: TGTGCCAGCAGTGCCGGCAGGGGTACGTTGTTCTTC.

The V and J genes are TRBV11-2 and TRBJ2-7; tentatively, D is TRBD2 (6 bases). Germline V CDR1 and CDR2: SGHAT, FQNNGV. The germline V and J ends were trimmed by 2 bases and 4 bases, with 15 bases remaining between them. CDR3 length equals 15 residues. The CDR3 here is CASSLWVGRGYEQYF. Here the CDR3 DNA reads TGTGCCAGCAGCTTATGGGTCGGGAGAGGGTACGAGCAGTACTTC.

The chain carries TRBV11-2 and TRBJ1-6; no definite D call. The CDR3 contains 13 residues. CDR1 and CDR2 from the germline V gene are SGHAT and FQNNGV. V dropped 3 bases and J dropped 10 bases, with 10 bases sitting between them. Here the CDR3 DNA reads TGTGCCAGCAGCTTTAGGGTTCAATCACCCCTCCACTTT. Translating gives CASSFRVQSPLHF.

The chain combines TRBV20-1 with TRBJ2-1; D remains unclear. The CDR3 extends over 10 amino acids. Trimming left V 5 bases short and J 6 bases short, with 5 bases between. CDR1 and CDR2 from the germline V gene are DFQATT and SNEGSKA (reference sequence). As DNA, the CDR3 is TGCAGTGCTTCTAGCAATGAGCAGTTCTTC. Translation gives CSASSNEQFF.

V is TRBV21-1 and J is TRBJ2-1; TRBD2, the table's D call, lacks a check against the DNA. TRBV21-1 is flagged as a pseudogene. This CDR3 is built from 17 residues. CDR3 DNA sequence: TGTGCCAGCAGCAAATTTTGCGGGGGGCGGTCCTACAATGAGCAGTTCTTC. It is translated as CASSKFCGGRSYNEQFF.

This rearrangement joins TRBV18 to TRBJ1-2; perhaps TRBD1 as D (5 bases). The CDR3 runs 12 residues. Germline values: CDR1 KGHSH, CDR2 LQKENI. Trimming cost V 3 bases and J 14 bases, with 16 bases left between them. As DNA, the CDR3 is TGTGCCAGCTCACCCGTTCTGGAGGGGAAAACCTTC. This codes for CASSPVLEGKTF. Full variable domain (outside the CDR3, taken from reference TRBV18 and TRBJ1-2): NAGVMQNPRHLVRRRGQEARLRCSPMKGHSHVYWYRQLPEEGLKFMVYLQKENIIDESGMPKERFSAEFPKEGPSILRIQQVVRGDSAAYFCASSPVLEGKTFGSGTRLTVV.